Following are 9 T cell receptor beta chains from one sample sequenced in a study of beta chain features in type 1 diabetes. Study-wide points: People with Type 1 diabetes carried modestly yet significantly shorter TCRB CDR3s in all four CD4+ subsets.

Expressed TCRB transcripts were sequenced because the entire RNA isolate underwent reverse transcription. Profiled with immunoSEQ multiplex PCR; TCRdb holds only in-frame clones, not every one. The sample lists hundreds of thousands of clones, more than 12% occurring once. These receptors have no identified antigens. What was sequenced was naive CD4+ T cells from blood. The receptors shown here come from a man between 18 and 35 years old with type 1 diabetes.

The rearrangement joins TRBV29-1 to TRBJ2-7; tentatively, D is TRBD1 (5 bases). Germline-derived CDR1 and CDR2 are SQVTM and ANQGSEA. The CDR3 sequence is 12 residues long. V lost 5 bases to trimming and J lost 2 bases, with 10 bases between them. The CDR3: CSVQGSTYEQYF. The CDR3 nucleotides are TGCAGCGTTCAGGGCAGTACCTACGAGCAGTACTTC.

The V and J genes are TRBV15 and TRBJ2-5; D is unresolved. V was pared by 0 bases and J by 9 bases, with 14 bases between. Germline CDR1 reads LNHNV; CDR2 reads YYDKDF (reference sequence). The CDR3 has 14 residues. CDR3 nucleotides: TGTGCCACCAGCAGAGATGCCGGTCCGGTGCCCCAGTACTTC. Encoded protein: CATSRDAGPVPQYF.

This clone was found a few times. The chain links TRBV12-5 to TRBJ2-3, with 10 nucleotides matching TRBD1. Trimming cost V 1 base and J 6 bases; bases outside gene matches: 7. Per the germline V gene, CDR1 is LGHNT and CDR2 is FRNRAP. The CDR3 is 16 residues long. The CDR3 DNA sequence: TGTGCTAGTGGTTTGGCCGGGACAGGGGTCGTCGATACGCAGTATTTT. Protein product: CASGLAGTGVVDTQYF.

The genes are TRBV6-6 and TRBJ1-4; maybe TRBD1 (5 bases). V lost 5 bases, J lost 3 bases, and 13 bases lay in between. The CDR3 totals 15 residues. Germline CDR1 and CDR2: MNHNY and SVGAGI (reference sequence). The CDR3 nucleotides read TGTGCCAGCAGTGCCCAGGGTCGGCCTAATGAAAAACTGTTTTTT. Protein: CASSAQGRPNEKLFF.

This clone occurred a few times. This sequence joins TRBV2 and TRBJ1-1; D ambiguous. Germline CDR1 is SNHLY and CDR2 is FYNNEI. The CDR3 spans 14 residues. The V end was cut by 6 bases, the J end by 1 base, with 12 bases between. CDR3: CASSPRITNTEAFF. The CDR3 DNA reads TGTGCCAGCAGCCCGAGGATAACGAACACTGAAGCTTTCTTT.

This rearrangement joins TRBV5-1 to TRBJ1-2; D possibly corresponds to TRBD1 (6 bases). V lost 7 bases, J lost 0 bases, and 16 bases lay in between. CDR1 is SGHRS, CDR2 YFSETQ, per germline. This CDR3 has 15 residues. The CDR3 coding sequence is TGCGCCAGCTACCTTGAGGGGGGAGCTAACTATGGCTACACCTTC. The encoded protein is CASYLEGGANYGYTF.

This clone showed up just a few times. The rearrangement uses TRBV4-3 and TRBJ2-3; tentative D call: TRBD2 (6 bases). CDR3 length: 15 residues. The germline V gene encodes CDR1 LGHNA and CDR2 YSLEER. V gave up 2 bases and J gave up 7 bases, with 16 bases separating them. The DNA for the CDR3 is TGCGCCAGCAGCCAATCAGCCGCGCGCGGGAATACGCAGTATTTT. The encoded protein is CASSQSAARGNTQYF.

This clone turned up a few times. The V and J genes are TRBV7-9 and TRBJ2-7; D possibly corresponds to TRBD2 (5 bases). The CDR3 has 14 residues. V lost 7 bases to trimming and J lost 2 bases, with 15 bases between them. Looked up from germline, CDR1 is SEHNR and CDR2 is FQNEAQ (reference sequence). The CDR3 DNA sequence: TGTGCCAGCAACCCCCCACGGGGAGCCTACGAGCAGTACTTC. Amino acid sequence: CASNPPRGAYEQYF.

This clone was seen a few times. V and J are TRBV29-1 and TRBJ1-1; TRBD1 matches 8 bases. Per the germline V gene, CDR1 is SQVTM and CDR2 is ANQGSEA. This CDR3 region has 13 residues. Trimming removed 6 bases from V and 1 base from J; junction bases left unmatched: 4. The CDR3 reads CSVLTGENTEAFF. The DNA for the CDR3 is TGCAGCGTACTGACAGGGGAGAACACTGAAGCTTTCTTT.